These T cell receptor beta chains were read from a single sample in a study of blood T cell repertoires in COVID-19. This table comes from immunoSEQ multiplex PCR, and its TCRdb copy is limited to in-frame clones, with some not included. The sample holds about 190,000 clones; approximately 84% are singletons and the top ten take 3.2%. Specimen: PBMCs or T cells enriched from blood (not recorded which). The receptors stem from a woman aged 30 to 39 who had recovered from COVID-19. The CDR3 runs from the conserved cysteine through the conserved F or W. D genes are given only for firm matches. Rows give clone size only sometimes, using once, few, many, or a class for an expanded clone.

len	abundance	d_gene	v_gene	j_gene	CDR3nt	CDR3aa
17	once	TRBD1	TRBV27	TRBJ1-2	TGTGCCAGCAGTTTATCTAGAGGGGGCATAACTAACTATGGCTACACCTTC	CASSLSRGGITNYGYTF
15	many	TRBD1	TRBV14	TRBJ1-6	TGTGCCAGCAGCGCGGGACAGGGGGTTTATTCACCCCTCCACTTT	CASSAGQGVYSPLHF
16	.	TRBD1	TRBV14	TRBJ2-1	TGTGCCAGCAGCCAAGAGGACAGGGCAAGATACAATGAGCAGTTCTTC	CASSQEDRARYNEQFF
17	.	TRBD1	TRBV5-1	TRBJ1-5	TGCGCCAGCAGCTTGGGGCCGCCGGGACAGGGCAATCAGCCCCAGCATTTT	CASSLGPPGQGNQPQHF
15	once	TRBD1	TRBV3-1/TRBV3-2	TRBJ1-3	TGTGCCAGCCTACGGACAGGACCGACTGGAAACACCATATATTTT	CASLRTGPTGNTIYF
16	once	TRBD1	TRBV29-1	TRBJ1-4	TGCAGCGTTGAAGCCCCACAAACAGGGGGTGCCGAAGAACTGTTTTTT	CSVEAPQTGGAEELFF
13	.	TRBD1	TRBV9	TRBJ1-2	TGTGCCAGCAGTACCGGACAGGGGAATGGCTACACCTTC	CASSTGQGNGYTF
14	few	TRBD1	TRBV18	TRBJ1-5	TGTGCCAGCTCACGGGACAGGGGGCTTCAGCCCCAGCATTTT	CASSRDRGLQPQHF
16	.	.	TRBV18	TRBJ2-2	TGTGCCAGCTCACCACCGAGTAGGACAGCCACCGGGGAGCTGTTTTTT	CASSPPSRTATGELFF
15	.	TRBD1	TRBV11-2	TRBJ2-7	TGTGCCAGCAGCTTAGATGGCCTAGAGGGGGCCGAGCAGTACTTC	CASSLDGLEGAEQYF
16	.	.	TRBV19	TRBJ2-2	TGTGCCAGCAACTCACCCCCAGGGAGGGGGACCGGGGAGCTGTTTTTT	CASNSPPGRGTGELFF
14	.	TRBD1	TRBV24-1	TRBJ2-7	TGTGCCACCAGGGGGGACAGGAATAACTACGAGCAGTACTTC	CATRGDRNNYEQYF
15	.	.	TRBV10-1	TRBJ2-3	TGCGCCAGCAGTGATAAGGGGCCCAGCACAGATACGCAGTATTTT	CASSDKGPSTDTQYF
14	.	TRBD1	TRBV6-2/TRBV6-3	TRBJ2-3	TGTGCCAGCAGTTCGGGACAGCTCACAGATACGCAGTATTTT	CASSSGQLTDTQYF
20	.	.	TRBV28	TRBJ2-6	TGTGCCAGCAGTTTAACCCTCCGGACAAGCAAGTCTTTCGGGGCCAACGTCCTGACTTTC	CASSLTLRTSKSFGANVLTF
14	.	TRBD1	TRBV3-1/TRBV3-2	TRBJ1-1	TGTGCCAGCAGTCGGACAGGGTTGGGGACTGAAGCTTTCTTT	CASSRTGLGTEAFF
16	.	.	TRBV19	TRBJ2-1	TGTGCCAGTAGTATAGACTCCTCCAGCTCCTACAATGAGCAGTTCTTC	CASSIDSSSSYNEQFF
16	.	.	TRBV5-4	TRBJ2-2	TGTGCCAGCAGCCGGCCAGGATCTTCGAACACCGGGGAGCTGTTTTTT	CASSRPGSSNTGELFF
15	.	TRBD2	TRBV7-2	TRBJ2-3	TGTGCCAGCAGCTTAGGCGGGGGGAGGGCAGATACGCAGTATTTT	CASSLGGGRADTQYF
14	many	.	TRBV5-1	TRBJ2-5	TGCGCCAGCAGCTTCTACAGTATAGCGGAGACCCAGTACTTC	CASSFYSIAETQYF
15	.	.	TRBV2	TRBJ1-2	TGTGCCAGCAGGATGGGGGACACCCGCTCGAGTGGCTACACCTTC	CASRMGDTRSSGYTF
15	.	TRBD1	TRBV19	TRBJ1-1	TGTGCCAGTACTACAGGGGGCCTAATGAACACTGAAGCTTTCTTT	CASTTGGLMNTEAFF
14	.	.	TRBV7-2	TRBJ2-3	TGTGCCAGCAGCAAAGGGGGCGGGGTTGATACGCAGTATTTT	CASSKGGGVDTQYF
14	once	TRBD1	TRBV19	TRBJ1-4	TGTGCCAGTACGCGGACAGGGGTTAATGAAAAACTGTTTTTT	CASTRTGVNEKLFF
15	.	TRBD2	TRBV5-1	TRBJ2-2	TGCGCCAGCAGCTTGGCTAGCGGAGATACCGGGGAGCTGTTTTTT	CASSLASGDTGELFF
14	.	.	TRBV9	TRBJ2-7	TGTGCCAGCAGCGTCTGGACGGGAGAAGGCGAGCAGTACTTC	CASSVWTGEGEQYF
16	.	TRBD1	TRBV11-2	TRBJ1-4	TGTGCCAGCAGCTTAGTTCTCGACAGGGGTGGCGAAAAACTGTTTTTT	CASSLVLDRGGEKLFF
15	.	TRBD1	TRBV5-8	TRBJ2-3	TGTGCCAGCAGCTTGGGACAGGGATACACAGATACGCAGTATTTT	CASSLGQGYTDTQYF
15	.	.	TRBV28	TRBJ1-1	TGTGCCAGCAGTTTAGGTAGTAGGGGGAGCACTGAAGCTTTCTTT	CASSLGSRGSTEAFF
14	.	.	TRBV14	TRBJ2-5	TGTGCCAGCAGCCGGCTTCCCCTGCCGGAGACCCAGTACTTC	CASSRLPLPETQYF
14	.	TRBD1	TRBV29-1	TRBJ1-1	TGCAGCGTCGATTTGGGACAGATGAACACTGAAGCTTTCTTT	CSVDLGQMNTEAFF
14	.	TRBD2	TRBV27	TRBJ2-2	TGTGCCACAACTAGCGGGGGGAACACCGGGGAGCTGTTTTTT	CATTSGGNTGELFF
14	.	.	TRBV28	TRBJ1-5	TGTGCCAGCAGTCCCCCTTGGGGGCTTCAGCCCCAGCATTTT	CASSPPWGLQPQHF
15	few	.	TRBV15	TRBJ2-7	TGTGCCACCAGCAGAGGCGGGACAGCCTCATACGAGCAGTACTTC	CATSRGGTASYEQYF
16	.	TRBD2	TRBV7-8	TRBJ2-5	TGTGCCAGCAGCCAGGGCGGGGCGGGAGTGGAGGAGACCCAGTACTTC	CASSQGGAGVEETQYF
16	.	TRBD1	TRBV7-8	TRBJ1-2	TGTGCCAGCAGCTACGGGGACAGGCCTCCTGAGGGGGGCTACACCTTC	CASSYGDRPPEGGYTF
16	.	TRBD1	TRBV5-6	TRBJ1-6	TGTGCCAGCAGCCCATGGACAGGGTCAATGGGTTCACCCCTCCACTTT	CASSPWTGSMGSPLHF
15	.	TRBD1	TRBV4-1	TRBJ2-7	TGCGCCAGCAGCCAAGTAGGGACAGGGGCGGACGAGCAGTACTTC	CASSQVGTGADEQYF
14	.	TRBD2	TRBV28	TRBJ2-5	TGTGCCAGCAGTTTGGGAGGGCCCCAAGAGACCCAGTACTTC	CASSLGGPQETQYF